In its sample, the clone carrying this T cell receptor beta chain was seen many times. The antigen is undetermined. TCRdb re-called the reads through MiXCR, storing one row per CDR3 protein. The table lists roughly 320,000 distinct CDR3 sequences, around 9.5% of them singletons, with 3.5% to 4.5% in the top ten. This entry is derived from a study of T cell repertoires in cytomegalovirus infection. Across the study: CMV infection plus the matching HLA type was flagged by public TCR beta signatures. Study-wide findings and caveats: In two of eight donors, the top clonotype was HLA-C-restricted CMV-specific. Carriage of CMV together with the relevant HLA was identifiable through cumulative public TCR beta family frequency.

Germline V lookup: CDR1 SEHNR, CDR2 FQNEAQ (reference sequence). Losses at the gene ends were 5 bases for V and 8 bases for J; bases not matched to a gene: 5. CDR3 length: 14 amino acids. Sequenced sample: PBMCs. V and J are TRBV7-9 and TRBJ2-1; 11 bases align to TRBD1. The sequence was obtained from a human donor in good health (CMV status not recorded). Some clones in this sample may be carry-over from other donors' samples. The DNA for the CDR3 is TGTGCCAGCAGCCCAGGACAGGGGGCCCATGAGCAGTTCTTC. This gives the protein CASSPGQGAHEQFF.